Below are 12 T cell receptor beta chains sequenced from a single sample in a study of T cells in Graves' hyperthyroidism and ophthalmopathy. Amplification of TCR beta CDR3 regions used RNA as the template. With the HTBI primer set, the TCR CDR3 went through a first round of RT-PCR. TCRdb independently ran MiXCR on the multiplex PCR reads; one entry per CDR3 protein. This repertoire shows some 740,000 distinct CDR3 sequences, 11% to 15% found once; its top ten account for 10% to 13%. Sequenced material: blood. These receptors all come from a woman between 18 and 29 years old with Graves' hyperthyroidism.

Many counts were recorded for this clonotype. The chain carries TRBV7-3 and TRBJ2-3; 9 nucleotides agree with TRBD2. Germline lookup yields CDR1 SGHTA and CDR2 FQGTGA. The CDR3 runs to 14 residues. The V and J ends lost 4 bases and 6 bases, in that order; junction bases with no gene match: 5. The CDR3 spells CASSSLAGVDTQYF. The DNA of the CDR3 is TGTGCCAGCAGCTCCTTAGCGGGAGTGGATACGCAGTATTTT. Full variable domain (missing parts from reference TRBV7-3 and TRBJ2-3): GAGVSQTPSNKVTEKGKYVELRCDPISGHTALYWYRQSLGQGPEFLIYFQGTGAADDSGLPNDRFFAVRPEGSVSTLKIQRTERGDSAVYLCASSSLAGVDTQYFGPGTRLTVL.

This clonotype was found many times. The chain uses TRBV6-2 or TRBV6-3 and TRBJ2-1, with 8 bases that match TRBD2. The CDR3 totals 15 residues. Germline V gene sequence: CDR1 MNHEY, CDR2 SVGEGT. V dropped 4 bases and J dropped 10; count of bases not matched to a gene: 12. The CDR3 DNA follows: TGTGCCAGCAGTTCCCCTCAACGGGAGGGCCTGGAGCAGTTCTTC. Protein product: CASSSPQREGLEQFF.

This clonotype was recorded at least ten times. This chain joins TRBV24-1 and TRBJ2-1; 16 bases align to TRBD2. Germline V gene data show CDR1 as KGHDR and CDR2 as SFDVKD. Germline trimming cut 4 bases from V and 6 bases from J; bases unmatched to any gene: 11. This CDR3 comprises 19 residues. The CDR3 nucleotides read TGTGCCACCAGTGACGAAGTCCGGGGACTAGCGGGAGGGCCCAATGAGCAGTTCTTC. Translated: CATSDEVRGLAGGPNEQFF.

The chain combines TRBV20-1 with TRBJ2-7; possible D gene TRBD1, 5 bases. The CDR3 spans 14 residues. Trimming removed 0 bases at V and 1 base at J, with 10 bases between. Germline V lookup: CDR1 DFQATT, CDR2 SNEGSKA (reference sequence). Written as DNA, the CDR3 is TGCAGTGCTAGAGATGGGGCCAGGTCCTACGAGCAGTACTTC. Its translation: CSARDGARSYEQYF.

This clonotype was detected ten times or more. The gene calls are TRBV7-4 and TRBJ2-5; the D gene is possibly TRBD2 (5 bases). The CDR3 extends over 13 amino acids. The germline gives CDR1 SGHVT, CDR2 SQSDAQ. With 5 bases removed from V and 7 bases from J, the gap between germline ends came to 14 bases. Written as DNA, the CDR3 is TGTGCCAGCAGCCGGACGGAGGCGGGGACCCAGTACTTC. Translating gives CASSRTEAGTQYF.

This clonotype was counted a few times. The rearrangement joins TRBV27 to TRBJ1-4; no reliable D call. The germline V and J ends were trimmed by 5 bases and 8 bases, with 15 bases remaining between them. The CDR3 extends over 14 amino acids. Germline CDR1 MNHEY, CDR2 SMNVEV (reference sequence). DNA of the CDR3: TGTGCCAGCAGTGCCACGGGCCCCGGGGAAAAACTGTTTTTT. It codes for CASSATGPGEKLFF.

Ten or more counts support this clonotype. The J gene is TRBJ2-2, the V gene TRBV20-1; D is possibly TRBD1 (6 bases). The CDR3 is made up of 16 amino acids. Germline CDR1 reads DFQATT; CDR2 reads SNEGSKA (reference sequence). V lost 5 bases to trimming and J lost 0 bases, with 16 bases between them. As DNA, the CDR3 is TGCAGTGCTGGGGGCCGGCAGGGAACGAACACCGGGGAGCTGTTTTTT. It encodes CSAGGRQGTNTGELFF.

V usage is TRBV28 and J usage is TRBJ2-4, with D possibly being TRBD2 (5 bases). The germline V and J ends were trimmed by 5 bases and 0 bases, with 11 bases remaining between them. The germline gives CDR1 MDHEN, CDR2 SYDVKM. The CDR3 runs to 15 residues. CDR3 nucleotide sequence: TGTGCCAGCAGTCTTCCGGCGGGAGCCAAAAACATTCAGTACTTC. Translated: CASSLPAGAKNIQYF.

This clonotype was seen ten or more times. J is TRBJ2-3 and V is TRBV3-1, with D unresolved. The V and J ends lost 4 bases and 2 bases respectively, with 13 bases between them. The CDR3 extends over 15 amino acids. Germline V lookup: CDR1 LGHDT, CDR2 YNNKEL (reference sequence). DNA for the CDR3: TGTGCCAGCAGCCCATGGGCCCGATTCACAGATACGCAGTATTTT. It is translated as CASSPWARFTDTQYF.

There are many counts of this clonotype. This chain connects TRBV20-1 to TRBJ1-2; a possible D gene is TRBD1 (6 bases). The CDR3 covers 14 residues. Per germline, CDR1 DFQATT and CDR2 SNEGSKA (reference sequence). Trimming cost V 3 bases and J 8 bases, with 19 bases left between them. The CDR3 spells CSASLAVQGEGYTF. In DNA, the CDR3 is TGCAGTGCTAGTCTGGCCGTACAGGGTGAGGGCTACACCTTC.

This clonotype was found many times. V and J are TRBV11-2 and TRBJ2-7; the D call may be TRBD1 or TRBD2 (5 bases each). With 3 bases removed from V and 5 bases from J, the gap between germline ends came to 8 bases. The CDR3 sequence is 12 residues long. CDR1 is SGHAT and CDR2 is FQNNGV in the germline V gene. As DNA, the CDR3 is TGTGCCAGCAGCTTTGGGGGAAACGAGCAGTACTTC. It translates to CASSFGGNEQYF.

This chain connects TRBV10-1 to TRBJ1-1, with 12 bases that match TRBD1. Germline CDR1 and CDR2: WNHNN and SYGVQD (reference sequence). The CDR3 has 16 residues. The V segment lost 6 bases and the J segment 4 bases; nucleotides outside the gene matches: 9. The CDR3 nucleotides are TGCGCCAGCAGCGCCCCCGGGACAGGGGGCCCCACTGAAGCTTTCTTT. This gives the protein CASSAPGTGGPTEAFF.